This T cell receptor beta chain was identified during a study of CD8+ T cells in alopecia areata. Regarding the study as a whole: Scalp clonality and expanded CD8+ clones among the top 100 fell significantly with tofacitinib.

The authors extracted RNA and reverse transcribed it into cDNA as the sequencing template. The method was immunoSEQ multiplex PCR; TCRdb's version includes in-frame clones alone and lacks a portion of them. The sample shows 75,000 to 85,000 clones, around 65% of them seen only once. A word on this clone: The antigen is undetermined.

The treatment was: oral pan-JAK inhibitor, 5-10 mg twice daily. Source: CD8+ T cells sorted from blood, taken at week 24, from a patient treated with tofacitinib. This TCR came from a human donor with alopecia areata.

This CDR3 reads CAINGAGENTEAFF. The DNA for the CDR3 is TGTGCCATCAATGGAGCAGGGGAGAACACTGAAGCTTTCTTT. The chain has TRBV10-3 and TRBJ1-1; D might be TRBD1 (6 bases). CDR1 is ENHRY, CDR2 SYGVKD, per germline. The germline V and J ends were trimmed by 7 bases and 1 base, with 13 bases remaining between them. This CDR3 is built from 14 residues.